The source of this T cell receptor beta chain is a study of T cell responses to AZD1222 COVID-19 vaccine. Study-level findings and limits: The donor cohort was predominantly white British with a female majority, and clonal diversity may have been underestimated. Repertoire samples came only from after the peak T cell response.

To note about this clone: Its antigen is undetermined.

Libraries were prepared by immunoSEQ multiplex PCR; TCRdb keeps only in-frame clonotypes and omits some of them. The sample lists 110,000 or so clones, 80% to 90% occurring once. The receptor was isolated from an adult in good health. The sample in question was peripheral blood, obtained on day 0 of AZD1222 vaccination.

CDR3 coding DNA: TGTGCCAGCAGCTTAAACCCTCGGCGACCGTCTTCCGAGCAGTACTTC. Translating gives CASSLNPRRPSSEQYF. The chain recombines TRBV7-2 with TRBJ2-7; D not resolved. This CDR3 contains 16 residues. The V gene lost 2 bases and the J gene lost 6 bases, with 20 bases spanning the gap. Germline CDR1 is SGHTA and CDR2 is FQGNSA.